The clone carrying this T cell receptor beta chain was observed at least ten times. TCRdb redid the calling of the RACE reads with MiXCR, one entry per CDR3 protein. The top ten clones hold around 1.4% of a sample with 110,000 to 150,000 distinct CDR3 sequences, roughly 12% of them seen once. The V end was cut by 10 bases, the J end by 0 bases, with 13 bases between. From germline, CDR1 is MNHNS and CDR2 SASEGT. The CDR3 contains 14 residues. The data were obtained in a study of human T cells and chemical hapten exposure. As to time point: patch test 2, 6 weeks after DPC sensitization. Treatment noted: therapeutic diphenylcyclopropenone sensitization with weekly scalp DPC.

This clonotype was sampled from a woman in her 50s with alopecia areata. Some clones in this sample may be carry-over from other donors' samples. J is TRBJ2-1 and V is TRBV6-1; tentative D call: TRBD2 (6 bases). Sequenced material: whole blood, taken in connection with sensitization to the hapten diphenylcyclopropenone (DPC). The chain's CDR3 is CATGRGLSYNEQFF. The CDR3 DNA reads as TGTGCCACCGGGCGGGGCCTCTCCTACAATGAGCAGTTCTTC.